This TCR beta chain was retrieved from a study of radiation and T cells in renal cell carcinoma. Study-wide results and limits: No pretreatment tumor biopsies were available for baseline clonotypes.

Documented time point: blood 2 weeks post-SBRT. Described treatment: 15 Gy SBRT to primary tumor, nephrectomy 4 weeks later. The patient's renal cell carcinoma had clear cell pathology. About this clone: Its specificity is not known.

Using immunoSEQ multiplex PCR, the repertoire was profiled, and TCRdb retains in-frame clones only, with some absent. The sample includes more than 95,000 clones, around 85% of them seen just once. The CDR3 covers 14 residues. Germline loops: CDR1 SNHLY, CDR2 FYNNEI. With V trimmed by 6 bases and J by 5 bases, 5 bases remained unmatched. The rearrangement joins TRBV2 to TRBJ1-5; TRBD1 aligns across 9 bases. Sequencing was performed on blood, taken from a patient whose treatment included radiotherapy and nephrectomy. This clonotype originated in a man over 45 with renal cell carcinoma. CDR3 in amino acids: CASRWGQGYQPQHF. The CDR3 coding sequence is TGTGCCAGCAGGTGGGGACAGGGATATCAGCCCCAGCATTTT.